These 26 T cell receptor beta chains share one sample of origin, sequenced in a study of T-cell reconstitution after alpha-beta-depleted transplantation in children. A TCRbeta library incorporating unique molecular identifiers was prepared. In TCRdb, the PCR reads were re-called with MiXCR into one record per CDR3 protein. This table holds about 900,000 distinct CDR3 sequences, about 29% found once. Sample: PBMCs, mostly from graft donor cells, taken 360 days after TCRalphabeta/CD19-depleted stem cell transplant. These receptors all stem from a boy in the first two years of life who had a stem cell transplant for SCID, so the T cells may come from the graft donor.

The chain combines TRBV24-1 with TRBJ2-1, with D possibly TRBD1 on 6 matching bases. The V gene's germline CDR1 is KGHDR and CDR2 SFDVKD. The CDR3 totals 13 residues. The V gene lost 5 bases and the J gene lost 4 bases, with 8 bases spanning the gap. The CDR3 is CATSGDTYNEQFF. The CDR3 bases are TGTGCCACCAGTGGGGACACTTACAATGAGCAGTTCTTC.

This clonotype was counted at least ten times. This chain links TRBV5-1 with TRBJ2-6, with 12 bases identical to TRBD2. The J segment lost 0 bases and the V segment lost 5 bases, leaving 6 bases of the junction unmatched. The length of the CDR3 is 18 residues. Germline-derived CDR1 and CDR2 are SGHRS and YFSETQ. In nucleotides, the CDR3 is TGCGCCAGCAGAAGAGGACTAGCGGGGCCCTCTGGGGCCAACGTCCTGACTTTC. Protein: CASRRGLAGPSGANVLTF.

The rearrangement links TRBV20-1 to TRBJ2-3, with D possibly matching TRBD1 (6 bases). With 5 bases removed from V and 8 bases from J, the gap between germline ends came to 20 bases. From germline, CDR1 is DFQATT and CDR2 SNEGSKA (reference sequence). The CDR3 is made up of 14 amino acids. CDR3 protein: CSASPGLHRVTQYF. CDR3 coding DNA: TGCAGTGCTTCCCCGGGCCTACACAGGGTTACGCAGTATTTT.

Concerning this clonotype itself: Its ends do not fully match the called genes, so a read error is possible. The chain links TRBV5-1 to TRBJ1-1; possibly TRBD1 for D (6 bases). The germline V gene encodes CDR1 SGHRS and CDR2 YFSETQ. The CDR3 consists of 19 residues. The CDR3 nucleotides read TGCGCCAGCAGCCCAACAGGGACGGAATATAGCGGGGTGAATACTGAAGCTTTCTTT. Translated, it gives CASSPTGTEYSGVNTEAFF.

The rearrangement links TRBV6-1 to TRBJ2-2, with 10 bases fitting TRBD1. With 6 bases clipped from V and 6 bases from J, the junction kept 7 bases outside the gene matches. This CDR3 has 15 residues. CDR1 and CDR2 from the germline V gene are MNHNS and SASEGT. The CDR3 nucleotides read TGTGCCAGCAGGTCTGACAGGGGGCTGGCCGGGGAGCTGTTTTTT. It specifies CASRSDRGLAGELFF.

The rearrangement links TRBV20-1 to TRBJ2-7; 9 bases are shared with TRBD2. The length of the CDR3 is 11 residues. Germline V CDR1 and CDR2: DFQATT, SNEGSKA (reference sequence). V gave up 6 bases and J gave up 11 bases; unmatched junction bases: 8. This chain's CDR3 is CSARGGAGEYF. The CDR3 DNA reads TGCAGTGCCCGCGGGGGGGCAGGGGAGTACTTC.

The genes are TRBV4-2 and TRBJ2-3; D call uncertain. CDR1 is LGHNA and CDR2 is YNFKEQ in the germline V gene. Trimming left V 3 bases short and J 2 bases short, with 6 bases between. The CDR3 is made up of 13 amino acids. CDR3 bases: TGTGCCAGCAGCCAGCCGAACACAGATACGCAGTATTTT. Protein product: CASSQPNTDTQYF.

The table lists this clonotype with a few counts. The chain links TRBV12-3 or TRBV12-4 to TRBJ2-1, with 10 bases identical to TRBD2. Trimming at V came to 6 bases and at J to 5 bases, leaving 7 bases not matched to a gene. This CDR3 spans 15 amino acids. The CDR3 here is CASRAASGGHNEQFF. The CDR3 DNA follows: TGTGCCAGCAGGGCCGCTAGCGGGGGACACAATGAGCAGTTCTTC.

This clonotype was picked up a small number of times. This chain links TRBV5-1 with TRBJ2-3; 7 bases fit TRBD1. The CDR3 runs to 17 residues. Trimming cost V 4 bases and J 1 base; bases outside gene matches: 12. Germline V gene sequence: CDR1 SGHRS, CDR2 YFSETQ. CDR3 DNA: TGCGCCAGCAGCCCCAACGCTGGGACAGTTCGCACAGATACGCAGTATTTT. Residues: CASSPNAGTVRTDTQYF.

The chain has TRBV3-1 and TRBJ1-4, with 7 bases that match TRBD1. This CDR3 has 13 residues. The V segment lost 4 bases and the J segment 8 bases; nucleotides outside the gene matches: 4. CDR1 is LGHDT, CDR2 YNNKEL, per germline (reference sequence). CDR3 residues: CASSLRQGEKLFF. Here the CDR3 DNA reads TGTGCCAGCAGCCTCCGACAGGGCGAAAAACTGTTTTTT.

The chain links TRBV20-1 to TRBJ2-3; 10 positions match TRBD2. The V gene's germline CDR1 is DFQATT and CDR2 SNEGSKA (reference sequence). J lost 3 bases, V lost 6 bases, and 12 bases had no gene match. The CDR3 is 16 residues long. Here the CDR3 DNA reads TGCAGTGCCCTTAGCGGGGGGAGGTTTGGGACAGATACGCAGTATTTT. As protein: CSALSGGRFGTDTQYF.

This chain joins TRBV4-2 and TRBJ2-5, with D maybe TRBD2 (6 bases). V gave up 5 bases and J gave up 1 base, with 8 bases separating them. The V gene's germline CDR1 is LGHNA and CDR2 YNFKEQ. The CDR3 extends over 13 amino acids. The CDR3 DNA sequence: TGTGCCAGCAGCGCGACTAGCCAAGAGACCCAGTACTTC. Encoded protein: CASSATSQETQYF.

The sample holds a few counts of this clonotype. CDR3: CASSLQNGNTIYF. DNA for the CDR3: TGTGCCAGCAGTTTACAAAATGGAAACACCATATATTTT. This chain joins TRBV12-3 or TRBV12-4 and TRBJ1-3, with D uncertain. V lost 2 bases and J lost 3, with 5 bases in between. CDR3 length: 13 residues.

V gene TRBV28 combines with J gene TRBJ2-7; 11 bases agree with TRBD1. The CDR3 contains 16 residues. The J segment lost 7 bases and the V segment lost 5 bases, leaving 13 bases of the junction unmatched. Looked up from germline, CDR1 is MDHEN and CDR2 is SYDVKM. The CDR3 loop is CASSNVGQGVLGEQYF. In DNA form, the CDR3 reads TGTGCCAGCAGTAATGTGGGACAGGGGGTCCTGGGGGAGCAGTACTTC.

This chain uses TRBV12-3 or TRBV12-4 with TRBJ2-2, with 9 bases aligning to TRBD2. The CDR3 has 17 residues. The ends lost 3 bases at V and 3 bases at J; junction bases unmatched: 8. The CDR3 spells CASSLDAGGRYTGELFF. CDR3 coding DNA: TGTGCCAGCAGTTTGGATGCGGGGGGGCGGTACACCGGGGAGCTGTTTTTT.

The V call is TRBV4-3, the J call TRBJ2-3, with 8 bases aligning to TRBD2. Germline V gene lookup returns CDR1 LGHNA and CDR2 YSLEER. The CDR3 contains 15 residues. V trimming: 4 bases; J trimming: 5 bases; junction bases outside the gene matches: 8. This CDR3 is CASSRIAGKIDTQYF. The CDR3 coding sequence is TGCGCCAGCAGCCGAATAGCGGGGAAGATAGATACGCAGTATTTT.

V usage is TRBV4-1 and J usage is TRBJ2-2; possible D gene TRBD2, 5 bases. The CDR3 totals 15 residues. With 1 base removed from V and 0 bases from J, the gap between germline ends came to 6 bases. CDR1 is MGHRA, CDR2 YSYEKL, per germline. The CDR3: CASSQGRANTGELFF. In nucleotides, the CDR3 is TGCGCCAGCAGCCAAGGGCGGGCGAACACCGGGGAGCTGTTTTTT.

The CDR3 here is CATLGTAEAFF. CDR3 nucleotide sequence: TGTGCCACTCTGGGGACAGCTGAAGCTTTCTTT. The V and J genes are TRBV24-1 and TRBJ1-1; 7 bases match TRBD1. The V and J ends lost 10 bases and 6 bases, in that order; junction bases with no gene match: 4. The CDR3 contains 11 residues. Germline values: CDR1 KGHDR, CDR2 SFDVKD.

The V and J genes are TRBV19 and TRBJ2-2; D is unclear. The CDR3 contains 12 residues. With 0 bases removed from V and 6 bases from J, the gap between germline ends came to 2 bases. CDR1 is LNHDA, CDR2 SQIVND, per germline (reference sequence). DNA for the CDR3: TGTGCCAGTAGTATAGAGGCCGGGGAGCTGTTTTTT. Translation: CASSIEAGELFF. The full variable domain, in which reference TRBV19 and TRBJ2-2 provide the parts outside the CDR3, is DGGITQSPKYLFRKEGQNVTLSCEQNLNHDAMYWYRQDPGQGLRLIYYSQIVNDFQKGDIAEGYSVSREKKESFPLTVTSAQKNPTAFYLCASSIEAGELFFGEGSRLTVL.

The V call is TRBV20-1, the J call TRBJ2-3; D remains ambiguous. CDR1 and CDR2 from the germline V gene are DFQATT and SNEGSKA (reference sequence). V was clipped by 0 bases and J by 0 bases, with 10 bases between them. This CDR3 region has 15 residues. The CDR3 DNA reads TGCAGTGCTAGAGATCCCGGAAGGAGCACAGATACGCAGTATTTT. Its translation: CSARDPGRSTDTQYF.

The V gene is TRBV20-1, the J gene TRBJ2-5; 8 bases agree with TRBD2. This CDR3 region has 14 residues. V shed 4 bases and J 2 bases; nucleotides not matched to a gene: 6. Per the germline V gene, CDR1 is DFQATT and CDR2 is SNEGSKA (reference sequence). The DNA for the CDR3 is TGCAGTGCTATAACCGGGGGGGAGCAAGAGACCCAGTACTTC. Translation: CSAITGGEQETQYF.

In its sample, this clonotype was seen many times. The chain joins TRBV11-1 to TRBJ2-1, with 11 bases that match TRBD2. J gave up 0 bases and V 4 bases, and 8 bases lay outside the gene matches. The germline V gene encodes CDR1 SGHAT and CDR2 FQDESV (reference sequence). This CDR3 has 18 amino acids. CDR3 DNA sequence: TGTGCCAGCAGCTCCGGGACTAGCGGATATACCTCCTACAATGAGCAGTTCTTC. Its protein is CASSSGTSGYTSYNEQFF. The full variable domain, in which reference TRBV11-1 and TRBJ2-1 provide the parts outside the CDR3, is EAEVAQSPRYKITEKSQAVAFWCDPISGHATLYWYRQILGQGPELLVQFQDESVVDDSQLPKDRFSAERLKGVDSTLKIQPAELGDSAMYLCASSSGTSGYTSYNEQFFGPGTRLTVL.

CDR3 in DNA: TGTGCCAGCAGTTTAATAGGCCGGAGCGCGGGGGAGCTGTTTTTT. Its translation is CASSLIGRSAGELFF. The V and J genes are TRBV12-3 or TRBV12-4 and TRBJ2-2; D unresolved. The V gene lost 2 bases and the J gene lost 8 bases, with 15 bases spanning the gap. There are 15 residues in the CDR3.

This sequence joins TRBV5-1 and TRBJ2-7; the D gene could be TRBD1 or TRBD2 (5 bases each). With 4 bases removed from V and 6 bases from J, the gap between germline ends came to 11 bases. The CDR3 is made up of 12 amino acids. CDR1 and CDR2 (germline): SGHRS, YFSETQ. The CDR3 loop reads CASSPPGLEQYF. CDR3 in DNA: TGCGCCAGCAGCCCCCCGGGGCTCGAGCAGTACTTC.

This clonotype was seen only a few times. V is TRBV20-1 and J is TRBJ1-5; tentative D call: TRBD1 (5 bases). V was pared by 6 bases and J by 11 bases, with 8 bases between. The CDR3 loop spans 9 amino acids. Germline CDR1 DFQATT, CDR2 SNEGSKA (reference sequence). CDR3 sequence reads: CSAGVAQHF. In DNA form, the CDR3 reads TGCAGTGCAGGGGTAGCCCAGCATTTT.

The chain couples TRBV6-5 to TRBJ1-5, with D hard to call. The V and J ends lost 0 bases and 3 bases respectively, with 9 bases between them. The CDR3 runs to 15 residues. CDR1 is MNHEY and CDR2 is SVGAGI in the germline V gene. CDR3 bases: TGTGCCAGCAGTTACTCTGCCAGTCTCAATCAGCCCCAGCATTTT. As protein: CASSYSASLNQPQHF.